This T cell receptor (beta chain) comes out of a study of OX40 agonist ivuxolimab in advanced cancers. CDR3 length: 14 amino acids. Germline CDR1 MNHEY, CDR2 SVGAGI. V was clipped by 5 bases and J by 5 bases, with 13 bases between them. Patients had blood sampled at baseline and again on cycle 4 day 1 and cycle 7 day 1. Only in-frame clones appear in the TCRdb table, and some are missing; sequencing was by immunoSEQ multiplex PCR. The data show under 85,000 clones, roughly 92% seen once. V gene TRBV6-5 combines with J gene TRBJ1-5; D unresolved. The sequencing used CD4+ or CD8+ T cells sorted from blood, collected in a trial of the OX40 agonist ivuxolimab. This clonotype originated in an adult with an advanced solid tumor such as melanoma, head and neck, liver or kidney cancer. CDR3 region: CASSPSPRDQPQHF. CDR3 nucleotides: TGTGCCAGCAGTCCGAGCCCCCGAGATCAGCCCCAGCATTTT.